This entry lists 2 T cell receptor beta chains sequenced from one sample in a study of a mutant IDH1 vaccine in newly diagnosed glioma. These receptors' targets are unknown. TCRdb's copy holds only in-frame clones and misses some; the assay was immunoSEQ multiplex PCR. Here the sample spans about 35,000 clones, around 87% being singletons. Specified time point: week 47, end of study. Every single dose of the vaccine, 300 ug of mutant IDH1 20-mer peptide, came with topical imiquimod. Sequences were derived from PBMCs, sampled from a glioma patient whose treatment included an IDH1 peptide vaccine. Every receptor here comes from a woman under 40 with glioma.

A single count supports this clone. The chain uses TRBV4-2 and TRBJ2-1; D perhaps matches TRBD1 (6 bases). CDR1 and CDR2 (germline): LGHNA, YNFKEQ. The CDR3 contains 16 residues. V lost 4 bases and J 7 bases, leaving 20 bases between the germline ends. The CDR3 coding sequence is TGTGCCAGCAGCCTGGGCGTAAACTCCAGGGGTAATGAGCAGTTCTTC. Encoded protein: CASSLGVNSRGNEQFF.

This sequence joins TRBV7-2 and TRBJ1-1; D may be TRBD1 (5 bases). The CDR3 contains 14 residues. Germline-derived CDR1 and CDR2 are SGHTA and FQGNSA. V gave up 4 bases and J gave up 2 bases, with 11 bases separating them. CDR3 DNA: TGTGCCAGCAGCTCAGACAGACAAAACACTGAAGCTTTCTTT. It is translated as CASSSDRQNTEAFF.